This TCR beta chain came from a study of T cells in Graves' hyperthyroidism and ophthalmopathy. In this sample, this clonotype turned up many times. Regions amplified from RNA transcripts were the TCR beta CDR3 regions. HTBI primers drove first-round RT-PCR of the TCR CDR3. TCRdb passed the multiplex PCR reads through MiXCR, listing each CDR3 protein once. The data contain roughly 530,000 distinct CDR3 sequences, roughly 18% of them singletons. With 0 bases removed from V and 4 bases from J, the gap between germline ends came to 10 bases. The CDR3 extends over 14 amino acids. Germline V CDR1 and CDR2: LGHDT, YNNKEL (reference sequence).

The sample taken for sequencing was blood. The V call is TRBV3-1, the J call TRBJ2-7, with a possible D match to TRBD2 (5 bases). The TCR sequence derives from a woman between 18 and 29 years old with Graves' ophthalmopathy. The CDR3 here is CASSQDLGIYEQYF. In DNA form, the CDR3 reads TGTGCCAGCAGCCAAGATCTCGGGATATACGAGCAGTACTTC.